This T cell receptor beta chain originates from a study of graft-versus-host responses after intestinal transplantation. Study findings and constraints: There was an association between peak levels of circulating GvH clones and early post-transplant HvG declines.

The length of the CDR3 is 14 residues. V lost 0 bases and J lost 1; bases outside the gene matches: 1. Germline V gene lookup returns CDR1 GTSNPN and CDR2 SVGIG (reference sequence). TCRdb's copy holds only in-frame clones and misses some; the assay was immunoSEQ multiplex PCR. The sample lists fewer than 120,000 clones, about 93% occurring once. Worth noting for this clone: What it binds is not known.

The clonotype comes from a human donor who received an intestinal transplant. This sample comprised unstimulated CD8+ T cells sorted from spleen or lymph node cells, obtained before intestinal transplant. The rearrangement joins TRBV30 to TRBJ2-5; TRBD2 matches at 8 bases. The CDR3 here is CAWSVTSGQETQYF. CDR3 sequence (DNA): TGTGCCTGGAGTGTAACTAGCGGCCAAGAGACCCAGTACTTC.